This T cell receptor beta chain was identified during a study of response to subunit inactivated influenza vaccine. Overall study findings and caveats: Few additional T cells are recruited per seasonal influenza vaccination, authors suggested.

This clonotype has only a few counts. What it recognizes is unknown. TCRdb processed the RT-PCR reads anew with MiXCR; each CDR3 protein has one entry. The sample holds hundreds of thousands of distinct CDR3 sequences; less than 20% are singletons and the top ten take around 9.9%. V gave up 1 base and J gave up 2 bases; unmatched junction bases: 6. The CDR3 contains 17 residues. The germline gives CDR1 MGHRA, CDR2 YSYEKL. The sequence derives from a man aged 50-60 years who received an inactivated influenza vaccine. This chain connects TRBV4-1 to TRBJ2-3; 10 nucleotides agree with TRBD2. Material: PBMCs from blood, obtained roughly 5 days after vaccination. CDR3 in DNA: TGCGCCAGCAGCCAAGCCGGGACTAGCGCGGTCACAGATACGCAGTATTTT. Its protein product is CASSQAGTSAVTDTQYF.